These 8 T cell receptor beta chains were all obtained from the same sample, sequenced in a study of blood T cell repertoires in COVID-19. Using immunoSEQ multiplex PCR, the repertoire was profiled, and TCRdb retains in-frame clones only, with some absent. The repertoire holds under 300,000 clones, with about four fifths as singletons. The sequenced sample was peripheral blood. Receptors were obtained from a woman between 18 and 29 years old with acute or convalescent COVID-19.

CDR3 DNA sequence: TGCGCCAGCAGCCAAGAGGACAGGAAGAACACTGAAGCTTTCTTT. Its translation is CASSQEDRKNTEAFF. The V call is TRBV4-3, the J call TRBJ1-1; 7 bases map to TRBD1. The CDR3 extends over 15 amino acids. The germline gives CDR1 LGHNA, CDR2 YSLEER. V lost 0 bases and J lost 1; bases outside the gene matches: 2.

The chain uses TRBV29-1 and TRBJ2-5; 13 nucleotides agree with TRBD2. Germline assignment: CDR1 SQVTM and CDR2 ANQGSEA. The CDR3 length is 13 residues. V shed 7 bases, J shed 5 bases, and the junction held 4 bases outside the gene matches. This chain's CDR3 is CSAGTSGTETQYF. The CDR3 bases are TGCAGCGCCGGGACTAGCGGGACGGAGACCCAGTACTTC.

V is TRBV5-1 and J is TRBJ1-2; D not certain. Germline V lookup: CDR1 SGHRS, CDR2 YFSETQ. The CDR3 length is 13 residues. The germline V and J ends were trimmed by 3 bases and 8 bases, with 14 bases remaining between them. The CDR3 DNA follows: TGCGCCAGCAGCTCCTCAAACCCCGGGGGCTACACCTTC. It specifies CASSSSNPGGYTF. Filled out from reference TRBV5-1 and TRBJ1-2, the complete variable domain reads KAGVTQTPRYLIKTRGQQVTLSCSPISGHRSVSWYQQTPGQGLQFLFEYFSETQRNKGNFPGRFSGRQFSNSRSEMNVSTLELGDSALYLCASSSSNPGGYTFGSGTRLTVV.

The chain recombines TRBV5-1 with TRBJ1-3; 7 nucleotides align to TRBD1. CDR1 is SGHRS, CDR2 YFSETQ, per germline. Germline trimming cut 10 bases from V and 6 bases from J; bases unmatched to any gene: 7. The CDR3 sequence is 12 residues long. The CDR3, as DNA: TGCGCCTGCACAGGGGAAGTAAACACCATATATTTT. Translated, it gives CACTGEVNTIYF.

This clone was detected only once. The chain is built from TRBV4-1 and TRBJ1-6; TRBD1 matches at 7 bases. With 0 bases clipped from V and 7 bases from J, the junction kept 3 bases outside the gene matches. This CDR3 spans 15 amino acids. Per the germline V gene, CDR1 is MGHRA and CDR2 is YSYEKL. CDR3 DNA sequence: TGCGCCAGCAGCCAAGAGACAGGGAGCAATTCACCCCTCCACTTT. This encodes CASSQETGSNSPLHF.

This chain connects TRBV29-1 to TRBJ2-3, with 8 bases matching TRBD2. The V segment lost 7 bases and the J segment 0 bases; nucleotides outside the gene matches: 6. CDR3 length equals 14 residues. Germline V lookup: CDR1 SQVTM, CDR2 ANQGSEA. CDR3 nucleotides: TGCAGCGCCCACGGGGGGGGAAGCACAGATACGCAGTATTTT. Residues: CSAHGGGSTDTQYF.

The CDR3 DNA reads as TGTGCCAGTAGCAAAAATAGGGGGAATCAGCCCCAGCATTTT. This sequence encodes CASSKNRGNQPQHF. The V call is TRBV19, the J call TRBJ1-5; a weak D match, TRBD1 (6 bases). CDR1 LNHDA and CDR2 SQIVND come from the germline V gene (reference sequence). Trimming left V 6 bases short and J 4 bases short, with 13 bases between. The CDR3 is 14 residues long.

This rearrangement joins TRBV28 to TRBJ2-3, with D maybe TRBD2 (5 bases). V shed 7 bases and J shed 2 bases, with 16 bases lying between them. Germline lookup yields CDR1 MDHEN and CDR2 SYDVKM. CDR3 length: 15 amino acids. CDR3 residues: CASTTLSAHTDTQYF. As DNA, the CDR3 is TGTGCCAGCACAACCCTTAGCGCCCACACAGATACGCAGTATTTT. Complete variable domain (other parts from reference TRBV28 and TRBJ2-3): DVKVTQSSRYLVKRTGEKVFLECVQDMDHENMFWYRQDPGLGLRLIYFSYDVKMKEKGDIPEGYSVSREKKERFSLILESASTNQTSMYLCASTTLSAHTDTQYFGPGTRLTVL.